The TCR beta chain described here comes from a study of CD8+CD57+ T cells in acquired aplastic anemia. Whole-study findings and limits: Patients and controls turned out to have twenty-nine CD8+ CDR3 sequences in common.

This clonotype has only one observation. Its antigen is not identified. Genomic DNA constituted the template upon which TCR beta VDJ and CDR3 profiling was performed. From the reads, TCRdb called clonotypes with MiXCR, one entry per CDR3 protein. The table includes 180,000 or so distinct CDR3 sequences, less than 50% detected once. The germline CDR1 and CDR2 sequences are LNHDA and SQIVND (reference sequence). V gave up 3 bases and J gave up 3 bases, with 4 bases separating them. This CDR3 comprises 12 residues. Whoever was chosen for sequencing had shown CD8+CD57+ cell expansion by flow cytometry. The TCR sequence derives from a human donor with aplastic anemia. The sequenced material came from sorted CD4+, CD8+, or CD8+CD57+ T cells (not recorded which) from PBMCs. V gene TRBV19 combines with J gene TRBJ2-3; D not resolved. This CDR3 is CASSIGTDTQYF. The CDR3 coding sequence is TGTGCCAGTAGTATCGGGACAGATACGCAGTATTTT.